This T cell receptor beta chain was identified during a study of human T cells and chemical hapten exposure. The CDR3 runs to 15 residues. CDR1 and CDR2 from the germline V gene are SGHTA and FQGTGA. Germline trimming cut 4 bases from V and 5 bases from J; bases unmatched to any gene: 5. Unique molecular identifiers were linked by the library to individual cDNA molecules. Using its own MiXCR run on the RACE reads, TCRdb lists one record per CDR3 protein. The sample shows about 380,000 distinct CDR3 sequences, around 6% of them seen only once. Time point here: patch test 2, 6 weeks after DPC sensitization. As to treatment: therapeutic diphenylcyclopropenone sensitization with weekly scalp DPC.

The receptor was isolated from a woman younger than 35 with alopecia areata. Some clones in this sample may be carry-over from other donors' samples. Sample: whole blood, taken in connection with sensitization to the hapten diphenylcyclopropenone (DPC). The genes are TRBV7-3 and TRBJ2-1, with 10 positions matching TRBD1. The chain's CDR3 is CASSSPGQGNNEQFF. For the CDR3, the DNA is TGTGCCAGCAGCTCGCCGGGACAGGGGAACAATGAGCAGTTCTTC.